These 9 T cell receptor beta chains were all obtained from the same sample, sequenced in a study of Tregs in tolerant kidney transplant recipients. Generated by immunoSEQ multiplex PCR, the TCRdb table keeps only in-frame clones and is missing some. Of 75,000 to 85,000 clones listed, approximately 90% are singletons. Here the sequenced sample was Tregs from blood, taken before the transplant. All receptors come from a human donor who received a combined kidney and bone marrow transplant.

The V and J genes are TRBV19 and TRBJ2-5, with no clear D. The CDR3 is 13 residues long. V was pared by 5 bases and J by 5 bases, with 12 bases between. Germline V gene data show CDR1 as LNHDA and CDR2 as SQIVND (reference sequence). The CDR3 DNA sequence: TGTGCCAGTAGTTTCGGGCTGGGGGAGACCCAGTACTTC. This sequence encodes CASSFGLGETQYF.

The genes are TRBV5-4 and TRBJ2-5; possibly TRBD1 for D (5 bases). CDR3 length: 16 amino acids. From germline, CDR1 is SGHNT and CDR2 YYREEE (reference sequence). V was clipped by 3 bases and J by 1 base, with 16 bases between them. CDR3 sequence (DNA): TGTGCCAGCAGCTCTTATACATACGACAGCCAAGAGACCCAGTACTTC. Its protein is CASSSYTYDSQETQYF.

The J gene is TRBJ2-1, the V gene TRBV10-2, with a possible D match to TRBD1 (6 bases). This CDR3 contains 13 residues. Germline-derived CDR1 and CDR2 are WSHSY and SAAADI. Trimming removed 4 bases from V and 3 bases from J, with 7 bases in between. Written as DNA, the CDR3 is TGCGCCAGCAGTGTACAGGGCTACAATGAGCAGTTCTTC. Residues: CASSVQGYNEQFF.

The chain has TRBV30 and TRBJ2-1, with D perhaps matching TRBD2 (5 bases). The CDR3 runs 13 residues. The V end lost 0 bases, the J end lost 8 bases, and 11 bases lay between the germline ends. CDR1 is GTSNPN, CDR2 SVGIG, per germline (reference sequence). The CDR3 region has the DNA TGTGCCTGGAGTGTACGAGGGAAGTATGAGCAGTTCTTC. It yields the protein CAWSVRGKYEQFF. Filled out from reference TRBV30 and TRBJ2-1, the complete variable domain reads SQTIHQWPATLVQPVGSPLSLECTVEGTSNPNLYWYRQAAGRGLQLLFYSVGIGQISSEVPQNLSASRPQDRQFILSSKKLLLSDSGFYLCAWSVRGKYEQFFGPGTRLTVL.

The chain links TRBV30 to TRBJ2-5; TRBD2 matches 8 bases. CDR1 and CDR2 (germline): GTSNPN, SVGIG (reference sequence). This CDR3 region has 15 residues. Trimming took 1 base from V and 4 from J; bases not matched to a gene: 8. The CDR3 DNA reads TGTGCCTGGAGTGCCGTCAGCGGGAGTGGAGAGACCCAGTACTTC. Amino acid sequence: CAWSAVSGSGETQYF. Full variable domain (rest looked up from reference TRBV30 and TRBJ2-5): SQTIHQWPATLVQPVGSPLSLECTVEGTSNPNLYWYRQAAGRGLQLLFYSVGIGQISSEVPQNLSASRPQDRQFILSSKKLLLSDSGFYLCAWSAVSGSGETQYFGPGTRLLVL.

The chain joins TRBV6-6 to TRBJ2-3, with D perhaps TRBD1 (5 bases). Germline V gene lookup returns CDR1 MNHNY and CDR2 SVGAGI (reference sequence). V lost 2 bases, J lost 8 bases, and 14 bases lay in between. The CDR3 consists of 14 residues. Here the CDR3 DNA reads TGTGCCAGCAGTTACATCCAGGGCGGTGGTACGCAGTATTTT. Its protein product is CASSYIQGGGTQYF.

This clone came up once. V and J are TRBV4-3 and TRBJ2-1, with 9 positions matching TRBD2. This CDR3 comprises 17 residues. Germline assignment: CDR1 LGHNA and CDR2 YSLEER. V was pared by 4 bases and J by 4 bases, with 11 bases of the junction left unmatched. CDR3 in amino acids: CASSPAALAGAYNEQFF. The CDR3, as DNA: TGCGCCAGCAGCCCCGCCGCTTTAGCGGGAGCTTACAATGAGCAGTTCTTC.

The chain couples TRBV5-1 to TRBJ2-7; TRBD2 aligns across 7 bases. The CDR3 spans 15 residues. The germline V gene has CDR1 SGHRS and CDR2 YFSETQ. The trim removed 4 bases at V and 0 bases at J, leaving 7 bases unmatched. This CDR3 reads CASSPLAGSSYEQYF. DNA for the CDR3: TGCGCCAGCAGCCCCTTAGCGGGTTCCTCCTACGAGCAGTACTTC.

The genes are TRBV28 and TRBJ2-7, with D uncertain. V gave up 2 bases and J gave up 2 bases, with 4 bases separating them. Germline CDR1 is MDHEN and CDR2 is SYDVKM. The CDR3 loop spans 12 amino acids. The CDR3 coding sequence is TGTGCCAGCAGTTTAAGACCCTACGAGCAGTACTTC. Protein sequence: CASSLRPYEQYF.